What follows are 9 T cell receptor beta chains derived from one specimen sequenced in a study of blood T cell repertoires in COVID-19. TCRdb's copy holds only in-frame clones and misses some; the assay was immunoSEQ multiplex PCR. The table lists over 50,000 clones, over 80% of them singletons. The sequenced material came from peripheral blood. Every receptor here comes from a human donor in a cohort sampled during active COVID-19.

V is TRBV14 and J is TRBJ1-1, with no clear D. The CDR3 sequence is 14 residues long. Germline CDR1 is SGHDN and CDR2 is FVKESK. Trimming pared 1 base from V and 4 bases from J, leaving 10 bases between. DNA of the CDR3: TGTGCCAGCAGCCAAGGAGTAATCGGCACTGAAGCTTTCTTT. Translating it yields CASSQGVIGTEAFF.

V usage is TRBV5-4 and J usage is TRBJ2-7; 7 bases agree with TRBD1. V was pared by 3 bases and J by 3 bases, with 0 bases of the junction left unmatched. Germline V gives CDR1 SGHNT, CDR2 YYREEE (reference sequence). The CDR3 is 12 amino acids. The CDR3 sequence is CASSWDSYEQYF. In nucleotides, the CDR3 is TGTGCCAGCAGCTGGGACAGCTACGAGCAGTACTTC.

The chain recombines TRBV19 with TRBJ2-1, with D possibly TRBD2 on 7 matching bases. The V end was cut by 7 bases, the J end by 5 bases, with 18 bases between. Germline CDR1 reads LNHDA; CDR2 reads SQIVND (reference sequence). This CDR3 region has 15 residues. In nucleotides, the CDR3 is TGTGCCAGTAATCAAGGGAGGGGGAGAAACAATGAGCAGTTCTTC. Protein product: CASNQGRGRNNEQFF. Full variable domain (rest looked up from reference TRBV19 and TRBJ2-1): DGGITQSPKYLFRKEGQNVTLSCEQNLNHDAMYWYRQDPGQGLRLIYYSQIVNDFQKGDIAEGYSVSREKKESFPLTVTSAQKNPTAFYLCASNQGRGRNNEQFFGPGTRLTVL.

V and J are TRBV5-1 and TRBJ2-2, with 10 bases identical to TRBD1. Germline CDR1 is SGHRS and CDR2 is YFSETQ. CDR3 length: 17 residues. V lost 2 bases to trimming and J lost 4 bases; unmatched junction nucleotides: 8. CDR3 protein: CASSFRGTGDSTGELFF. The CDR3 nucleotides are TGCGCCAGCAGCTTCCGGGGGACAGGGGATTCCACCGGGGAGCTGTTTTTT.

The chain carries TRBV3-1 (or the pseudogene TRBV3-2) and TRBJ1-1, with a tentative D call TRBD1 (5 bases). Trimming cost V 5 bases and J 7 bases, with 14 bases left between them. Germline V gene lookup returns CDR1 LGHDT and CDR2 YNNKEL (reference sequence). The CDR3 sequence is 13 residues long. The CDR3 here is CASSYLTGGEAFF. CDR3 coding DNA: TGTGCCAGCAGCTATCTCACGGGGGGTGAAGCTTTCTTT.

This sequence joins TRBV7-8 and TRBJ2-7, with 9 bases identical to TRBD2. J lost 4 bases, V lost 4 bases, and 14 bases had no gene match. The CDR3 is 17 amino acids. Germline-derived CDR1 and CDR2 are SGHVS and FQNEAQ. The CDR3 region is CASSSGLAGTWSYEQYF. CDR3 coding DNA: TGTGCCAGCAGCTCTGGGCTAGCGGGGACGTGGAGTTACGAGCAGTACTTC.

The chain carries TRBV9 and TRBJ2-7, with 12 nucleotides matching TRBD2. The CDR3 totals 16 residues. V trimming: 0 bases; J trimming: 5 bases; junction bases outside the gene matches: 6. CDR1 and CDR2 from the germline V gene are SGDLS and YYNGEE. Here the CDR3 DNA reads TGTGCCAGCAGCGTAGCTAGCGGGAGGGCCATGAACGAGCAGTACTTC. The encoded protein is CASSVASGRAMNEQYF.

Here the CDR3 DNA reads TGTGCCAGCAGCGTAGCTGGCGCGGGGGGCTACAATGAGCAGTTCTTC. This sequence encodes CASSVAGAGGYNEQFF. This sequence joins TRBV9 and TRBJ2-1; 8 bases line up with TRBD2. Trimming took 0 bases from V and 3 from J; bases not matched to a gene: 5. CDR3 length equals 16 residues. Per germline, CDR1 SGDLS and CDR2 YYNGEE.

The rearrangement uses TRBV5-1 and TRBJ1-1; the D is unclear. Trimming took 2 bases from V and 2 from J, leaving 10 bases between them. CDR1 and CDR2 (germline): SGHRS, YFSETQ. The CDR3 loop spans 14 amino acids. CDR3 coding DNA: TGCGCCAGCAGCTTTTTGACGGGAAACACTGAAGCTTTCTTT. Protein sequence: CASSFLTGNTEAFF.